The rows below give T cell receptor beta chains drawn from one sample of a study of T-cell memory formation after mild COVID-19. In TCRdb, the 5' RACE reads were re-called with MiXCR into one record per CDR3 protein. In the table there are roughly 250,000 distinct CDR3 sequences, 16% of which are singletons. The sample taken for sequencing was PBMCs or a T cell subset sorted from them (not recorded which). The receptor source for this set is a man aged 18 to 35 who had mild COVID-19 (a few samples of this study predate the infection). Cell type and time point are not known. Both conserved end residues are part of each CDR3. The D gene is left open where the match is weak. Size is omitted from some rows. Given values are once, few, many or a class for expanded clones.

d_gene: -
j_gene: TRBJ2-3
v_gene: TRBV7-2
abundance: many
CDR3aa: CASSLVGPGTDTQYF
CDR3nt: TGTGCCAGCAGCTTAGTCGGTCCCGGCACAGATACGCAGTATTTT

d_gene: -
j_gene: TRBJ1-5
v_gene: TRBV7-6
abundance: many
CDR3aa: CASSLEDGRGPQHF
CDR3nt: TGTGCCAGCAGCTTAGAGGACGGGCGTGGGCCCCAGCATTTT

d_gene: -
j_gene: TRBJ1-1
v_gene: TRBV7-2
abundance: -
CDR3aa: CASSLVRTEAFF
CDR3nt: TGTGCCAGCAGCTTAGTTAGGACTGAAGCTTTCTTT

d_gene: -
j_gene: TRBJ1-6
v_gene: TRBV19
abundance: few
CDR3aa: CASSISTENSPLHF
CDR3nt: TGTGCCAGTAGTATTTCGACGGAAAATTCACCCCTCCACTTT

d_gene: -
j_gene: TRBJ1-2
v_gene: TRBV5-6
abundance: -
CDR3aa: CASSLAVYGYTF
CDR3nt: TGTGCCAGCAGCTTGGCCGTGTATGGCTACACCTTC

d_gene: -
j_gene: TRBJ1-5
v_gene: TRBV2
abundance: -
CDR3aa: CASSPQRRGNQPQHF
CDR3nt: TGTGCCAGCAGTCCACAGCGCCGGGGCAATCAGCCCCAGCATTTT

d_gene: TRBD2
j_gene: TRBJ2-1
v_gene: TRBV4-1
abundance: many
CDR3aa: CASSRRLAGVNDNEQFF
CDR3nt: TGCGCCAGCAGCCGTCGACTAGCGGGGGTGAACGACAATGAGCAGTTCTTC

d_gene: -
j_gene: TRBJ1-3
v_gene: TRBV12-3/TRBV12-4
abundance: many
CDR3aa: CASSRQNSGNTIYF
CDR3nt: TGTGCCAGCAGTCGTCAAAACTCTGGAAACACCATATATTTT

d_gene: -
j_gene: TRBJ2-3
v_gene: TRBV2
abundance: few
CDR3aa: CASTKRRADTQYF
CDR3nt: TGTGCCAGCACCAAGAGAAGGGCTGATACGCAGTATTTT

d_gene: -
j_gene: TRBJ1-1
v_gene: TRBV20-1
abundance: -
CDR3aa: CSARGNMNTEAFF
CDR3nt: TGCAGTGCTAGGGGCAACATGAACACTGAAGCTTTCTTT

d_gene: -
j_gene: TRBJ1-1
v_gene: TRBV4-3
abundance: -
CDR3aa: CASSQMTGTLPRGNTEAFF
CDR3nt: TGCGCCAGCAGCCAGATGACAGGCACTTTACCCCGGGGGAACACTGAAGCTTTCTTT

d_gene: -
j_gene: TRBJ1-5
v_gene: TRBV7-2
abundance: few
CDR3aa: CASSTGGHQPQHF
CDR3nt: TGTGCCAGCAGCACGGGGGGGCATCAGCCCCAGCATTTT

d_gene: TRBD2
j_gene: TRBJ2-7
v_gene: TRBV20-1
abundance: -
CDR3aa: CSAREASGSYEQYF
CDR3nt: TGCAGTGCTAGAGAAGCTAGCGGGAGCTACGAGCAGTACTTC

d_gene: -
j_gene: TRBJ1-4
v_gene: TRBV7-2
abundance: -
CDR3aa: CASSFQGSLGEKLFF
CDR3nt: TGTGCCAGCAGCTTCCAGGGATCCCTTGGGGAAAAACTGTTTTTT

d_gene: TRBD1
j_gene: TRBJ2-5
v_gene: TRBV20-1
abundance: many
CDR3aa: CSAGQGARETQYF
CDR3nt: TGCAGTGCTGGACAGGGGGCTAGGGAGACCCAGTACTTC

d_gene: TRBD1
j_gene: TRBJ1-3
v_gene: TRBV7-9
abundance: -
CDR3aa: CASSAQGASGNTIYF
CDR3nt: TGTGCCAGCAGCGCGCAGGGGGCTTCTGGAAACACCATATATTTT

d_gene: -
j_gene: TRBJ1-3
v_gene: TRBV12-3/TRBV12-4
abundance: many
CDR3aa: CASSLQGSGNTIYF
CDR3nt: TGTGCCAGCAGTTTACAGGGCTCTGGAAACACCATATATTTT

d_gene: -
j_gene: TRBJ2-3
v_gene: TRBV24-1
abundance: many
CDR3aa: CATSDPDGGATDTQYF
CDR3nt: TGTGCCACCAGTGACCCGGACGGCGGGGCGACAGATACGCAGTATTTT

d_gene: TRBD1
j_gene: TRBJ1-6
v_gene: TRBV5-1
abundance: -
CDR3aa: CASRPLQGQGSPLHF
CDR3nt: TGCGCCAGCAGGCCTTTACAGGGGCAGGGTTCACCCCTCCACTTT

d_gene: TRBD2
j_gene: TRBJ2-4
v_gene: TRBV10-2
abundance: few
CDR3aa: CATRPGTSGGSKNIQYF
CDR3nt: TGCGCCACTCGTCCCGGGACTAGCGGGGGATCCAAAAACATTCAGTACTTC

d_gene: -
j_gene: TRBJ1-6
v_gene: TRBV2
abundance: few
CDR3aa: CASSANGASPLHF
CDR3nt: TGTGCCAGCAGTGCCAACGGGGCTTCACCCCTCCACTTT

d_gene: TRBD1
j_gene: TRBJ2-5
v_gene: TRBV7-2
abundance: few
CDR3aa: CASSLGPTGGAETQYF
CDR3nt: TGTGCCAGCAGCTTGGGCCCAACAGGGGGCGCAGAGACCCAGTACTTC

d_gene: -
j_gene: TRBJ2-7
v_gene: TRBV4-1
abundance: -
CDR3aa: CASERRSSYEQYF
CDR3nt: TGCGCCAGCGAACGTAGGAGCTCCTACGAGCAGTACTTC

d_gene: TRBD2
j_gene: TRBJ2-3
v_gene: TRBV7-7
abundance: few
CDR3aa: CASSLRRGGLDTQYF
CDR3nt: TGTGCCAGCAGCTTAAGGCGGGGAGGGTTGGATACGCAGTATTTT

d_gene: TRBD2
j_gene: TRBJ2-2
v_gene: TRBV12-3/TRBV12-4
abundance: few
CDR3aa: CASSLTSGGNTGELFF
CDR3nt: TGTGCCAGCAGTTTAACTAGCGGGGGTAACACCGGGGAGCTGTTTTTT

d_gene: -
j_gene: TRBJ1-2
v_gene: TRBV20-1
abundance: few
CDR3aa: CSARSVGASGYTF
CDR3nt: TGCAGTGCTAGATCTGTCGGGGCTAGTGGCTACACCTTC

d_gene: TRBD2
j_gene: TRBJ2-1
v_gene: TRBV6-5
abundance: few
CDR3aa: CASALIAGGTNEQFF
CDR3nt: TGTGCCAGCGCATTAATAGCGGGGGGGACGAATGAGCAGTTCTTC

d_gene: TRBD1
j_gene: TRBJ2-3
v_gene: TRBV5-5
abundance: -
CDR3aa: CASSSGTVPTDTQYF
CDR3nt: TGTGCCAGCAGCTCCGGGACAGTCCCCACAGATACGCAGTATTTT

d_gene: TRBD2
j_gene: TRBJ2-1
v_gene: TRBV6-2/TRBV6-3
abundance: -
CDR3aa: CASSDPTSGSVKPFF
CDR3nt: TGTGCCAGCAGTGACCCGACTAGCGGGTCGGTTAAGCCGTTCTTC

d_gene: -
j_gene: TRBJ2-7
v_gene: TRBV6-2/TRBV6-3
abundance: -
CDR3aa: CASSQSGEQYF
CDR3nt: TGTGCCAGCAGCCAGTCGGGCGAGCAGTACTTC

d_gene: -
j_gene: TRBJ1-4
v_gene: TRBV7-9
abundance: few
CDR3aa: CASSLPLVGGTNEKLFF
CDR3nt: TGTGCCAGCAGCCTCCCCTTGGTGGGAGGGACTAATGAAAAACTGTTTTTT

d_gene: -
j_gene: TRBJ2-7
v_gene: TRBV23-1
abundance: few
CDR3aa: CASSQLGEQEKYEQYF
CDR3nt: TGCGCCAGCAGTCAATTGGGGGAGCAGGAAAAGTACGAGCAGTACTTC

d_gene: TRBD1
j_gene: TRBJ1-6
v_gene: TRBV11-2
abundance: -
CDR3aa: CASSALQGKGSPLHF
CDR3nt: TGTGCCAGCAGCGCTCTACAGGGGAAGGGTTCACCCCTCCACTTT

d_gene: -
j_gene: TRBJ2-2
v_gene: TRBV12-3/TRBV12-4
abundance: many
CDR3aa: CASSSRHGELFF
CDR3nt: TGTGCCAGCAGTTCCCGACACGGGGAGCTGTTTTTT

d_gene: -
j_gene: TRBJ2-7
v_gene: TRBV20-1
abundance: -
CDR3aa: CSASRTGTYEQYF
CDR3nt: TGCAGTGCTAGTCGGACGGGGACCTACGAGCAGTACTTC

d_gene: -
j_gene: TRBJ2-7
v_gene: TRBV4-2
abundance: -
CDR3aa: CASSQERGLSYEQYF
CDR3nt: TGTGCCAGCAGCCAAGAGCGGGGGCTCTCCTACGAGCAGTACTTC

d_gene: TRBD2
j_gene: TRBJ2-4
v_gene: TRBV7-2
abundance: few
CDR3aa: CASSFSTLGGKNIQYF
CDR3nt: TGTGCCAGCAGCTTCTCCACACTCGGGGGGAAAAACATTCAGTACTTC

d_gene: TRBD1
j_gene: TRBJ2-1
v_gene: TRBV5-1
abundance: many
CDR3aa: CASSPTGQQPDEQFF
CDR3nt: TGCGCCAGCAGCCCGACGGGACAGCAACCCGATGAGCAGTTCTTC

d_gene: -
j_gene: TRBJ2-5
v_gene: TRBV9
abundance: -
CDR3aa: CASSVVDALRDQETQYF
CDR3nt: TGTGCCAGCAGCGTAGTGGATGCTTTGAGGGATCAAGAGACCCAGTACTTC

d_gene: TRBD1
j_gene: TRBJ2-2
v_gene: TRBV29-1
abundance: -
CDR3aa: CSIGTGVPGELFF
CDR3nt: TGCAGCATAGGGACAGGGGTGCCCGGGGAGCTGTTTTTT

d_gene: TRBD1
j_gene: TRBJ1-2
v_gene: TRBV7-2
abundance: -
CDR3aa: CASSSTSGTAQYGYTF
CDR3nt: TGTGCCAGCAGCTCCACCTCCGGGACAGCTCAATATGGCTACACCTTC

d_gene: -
j_gene: TRBJ2-4
v_gene: TRBV23-1
abundance: few
CDR3aa: CASSHPEPGIPTLAKNIQYF
CDR3nt: TGCGCCAGCAGTCACCCGGAACCGGGGATCCCGACTCTAGCCAAAAACATTCAGTACTTC

d_gene: -
j_gene: TRBJ2-1
v_gene: TRBV3-1
abundance: -
CDR3aa: CASSHRTANSYNEQFF
CDR3nt: TGTGCCAGCAGCCACCGGACTGCGAACTCCTACAATGAGCAGTTCTTC

d_gene: -
j_gene: TRBJ1-2
v_gene: TRBV6-6
abundance: -
CDR3aa: CASSYSENYGYTF
CDR3nt: TGTGCCAGCAGTTACTCGGAGAACTATGGCTACACCTTC

d_gene: -
j_gene: TRBJ1-4
v_gene: TRBV11-2
abundance: -
CDR3aa: CASRSTEYSEKLFF
CDR3nt: TGTGCCAGCAGGTCGACAGAGTATAGCGAAAAACTGTTTTTT

d_gene: TRBD2
j_gene: TRBJ2-5
v_gene: TRBV30
abundance: few
CDR3aa: CAWSGGLEETQYF
CDR3nt: TGTGCCTGGAGTGGGGGACTAGAAGAGACCCAGTACTTC

d_gene: -
j_gene: TRBJ2-1
v_gene: TRBV11-2
abundance: -
CDR3aa: CASSLVRTEQFF
CDR3nt: TGTGCCAGCAGCTTAGTCAGGACGGAGCAGTTCTTC

d_gene: TRBD1
j_gene: TRBJ2-5
v_gene: TRBV28
abundance: few
CDR3aa: CASSLGGQGAKTQYF
CDR3nt: TGTGCCAGCAGTTTAGGGGGACAGGGGGCAAAGACCCAGTACTTC

d_gene: TRBD2
j_gene: TRBJ2-2
v_gene: TRBV7-2
abundance: few
CDR3aa: CASSLTSGMNTGELFF
CDR3nt: TGTGCCAGCAGCCTAACTAGCGGGATGAACACCGGGGAGCTGTTTTTT

d_gene: -
j_gene: TRBJ1-4
v_gene: TRBV3-1
abundance: few
CDR3aa: CASLGGTNEKLFF
CDR3nt: TGTGCCAGCCTAGGGGGAACTAATGAAAAACTGTTTTTT

d_gene: -
j_gene: TRBJ2-6
v_gene: TRBV5-1
abundance: few
CDR3aa: CASSERSGANVLTF
CDR3nt: TGCGCCAGCAGTGAGAGGTCTGGGGCCAACGTCCTGACTTTC

d_gene: -
j_gene: TRBJ2-3
v_gene: TRBV3-1
abundance: few
CDR3aa: CASSLYLGQGGSDTQYF
CDR3nt: TGTGCCAGCAGCCTCTACCTAGGACAGGGAGGGTCAGATACGCAGTATTTT

d_gene: -
j_gene: TRBJ1-1
v_gene: TRBV30
abundance: -
CDR3aa: CAWTGGNTEAFF
CDR3nt: TGTGCCTGGACCGGCGGAAACACTGAAGCTTTCTTT

d_gene: TRBD1
j_gene: TRBJ1-1
v_gene: TRBV11-2
abundance: many
CDR3aa: CASSSGQGWTEAFF
CDR3nt: TGTGCCAGCAGCTCCGGACAGGGGTGGACTGAAGCTTTCTTT

d_gene: -
j_gene: TRBJ2-1
v_gene: TRBV24-1
abundance: many
CDR3aa: CATSDLRRGSSYNEQFF
CDR3nt: TGTGCCACCAGTGATTTGCGGCGGGGAAGCTCCTACAATGAGCAGTTCTTC

d_gene: -
j_gene: TRBJ1-1
v_gene: TRBV12-3/TRBV12-4
abundance: few
CDR3aa: CASSFGQGEAFF
CDR3nt: TGTGCCAGCAGTTTTGGGCAGGGTGAAGCTTTCTTT

d_gene: TRBD1
j_gene: TRBJ2-7
v_gene: TRBV10-2
abundance: many
CDR3aa: CASSDRRGTGGLEQYF
CDR3nt: TGCGCCAGCAGTGATCGGAGGGGGACAGGGGGGCTCGAGCAGTACTTC

d_gene: -
j_gene: TRBJ2-5
v_gene: TRBV2
abundance: -
CDR3aa: CASSARLKMETQYF
CDR3nt: TGTGCCAGCAGTGCCCGGCTTAAGATGGAGACCCAGTACTTC

d_gene: -
j_gene: TRBJ2-5
v_gene: TRBV2
abundance: once
CDR3aa: CANSAGSETQYF
CDR3nt: TGTGCCAACAGTGCAGGGTCCGAGACCCAGTACTTC